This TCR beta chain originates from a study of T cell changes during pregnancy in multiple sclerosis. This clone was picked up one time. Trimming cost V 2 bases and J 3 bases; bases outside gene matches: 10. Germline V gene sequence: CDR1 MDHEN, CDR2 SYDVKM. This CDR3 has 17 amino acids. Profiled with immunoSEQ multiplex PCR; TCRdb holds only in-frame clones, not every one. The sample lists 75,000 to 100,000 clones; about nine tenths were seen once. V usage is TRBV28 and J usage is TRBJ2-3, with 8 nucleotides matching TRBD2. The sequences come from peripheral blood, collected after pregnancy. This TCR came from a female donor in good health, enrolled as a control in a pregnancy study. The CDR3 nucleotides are TGTGCCAGCAGTTTAGGTCCAGCGGGGGCCTCGACAGATACGCAGTATTTT. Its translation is CASSLGPAGASTDTQYF.